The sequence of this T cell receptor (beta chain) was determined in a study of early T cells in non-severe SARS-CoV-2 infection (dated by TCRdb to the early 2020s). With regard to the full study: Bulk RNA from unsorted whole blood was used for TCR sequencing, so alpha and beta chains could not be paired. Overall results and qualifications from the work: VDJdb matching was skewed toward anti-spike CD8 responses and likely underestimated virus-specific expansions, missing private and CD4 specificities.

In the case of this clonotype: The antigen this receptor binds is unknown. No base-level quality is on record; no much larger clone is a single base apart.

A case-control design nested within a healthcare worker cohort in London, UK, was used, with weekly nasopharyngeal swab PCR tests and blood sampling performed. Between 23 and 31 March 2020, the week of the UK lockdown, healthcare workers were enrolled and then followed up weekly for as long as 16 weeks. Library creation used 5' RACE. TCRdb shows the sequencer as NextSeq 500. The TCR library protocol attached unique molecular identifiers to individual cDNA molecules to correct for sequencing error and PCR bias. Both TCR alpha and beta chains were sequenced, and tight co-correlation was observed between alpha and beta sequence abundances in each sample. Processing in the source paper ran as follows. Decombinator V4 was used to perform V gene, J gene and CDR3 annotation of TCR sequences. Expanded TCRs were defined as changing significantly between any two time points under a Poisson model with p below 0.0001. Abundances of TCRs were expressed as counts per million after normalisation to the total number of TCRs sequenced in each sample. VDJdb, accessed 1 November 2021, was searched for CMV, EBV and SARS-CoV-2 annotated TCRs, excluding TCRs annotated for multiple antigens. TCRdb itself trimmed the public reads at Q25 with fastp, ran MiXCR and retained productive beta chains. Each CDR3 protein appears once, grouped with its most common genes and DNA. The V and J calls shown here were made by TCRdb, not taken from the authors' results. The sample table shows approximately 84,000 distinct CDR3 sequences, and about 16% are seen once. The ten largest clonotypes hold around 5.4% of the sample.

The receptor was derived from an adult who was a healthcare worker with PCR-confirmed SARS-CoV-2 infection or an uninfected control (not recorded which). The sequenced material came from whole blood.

The nucleotide sequence reads as follows: TGTGCCAGCAGCTTAGACAGGGCAGGTGAAGCTTTCTTT. Translated, it gives CASSLDRAGEAFF. The chain was built from TRBV11-2 and TRBJ1-1, and possibly TRBD1, on 5 matching bases. CDR1 SGHAT and CDR2 FQNNGV are derived from the germline V gene. Trimming takes 0 bases from V and 7 bases from J, and the germline ends sit 9 bases apart. Spanning cysteine to phenylalanine, the CDR3 consists of 13 amino acids. CDR3 DNA is the only sequence kept; it has 39 bases, read in frame from the first base.